This TCR beta chain was retrieved from a study of early T cells in non-severe SARS-CoV-2 infection. Study-wide points: Matching results from VDJdb favored anti-spike CD8 responses, leaving private and CD4 specificities undetected.

In TCRdb, the 5' RACE reads were re-called with MiXCR into one record per CDR3 protein. The sample yields around 110,000 distinct CDR3 sequences, around 10% seen once. Many counts were recorded for this clonotype. Its antigen is not known. The CDR3 runs to 19 residues. Trimming pared 2 bases from V and 6 bases from J, leaving 23 bases between. Germline V gives CDR1 MDHEN, CDR2 SYDVKM. This chain joins TRBV28 and TRBJ1-6; D might be TRBD1 (5 bases). The TCR sequence derives from an adult who was a healthcare worker with PCR-confirmed SARS-CoV-2 infection or an uninfected control (not recorded which). The sample was whole blood. CDR3 protein: CASSLLSGQGLDINSPLHF. In DNA, the CDR3 is TGTGCCAGCAGTTTACTGTCGGGGCAGGGCCTCGACATTAATTCACCCCTCCACTTT. The variable domain in full, completed from reference TRBV28 and TRBJ1-6, reads DVKVTQSSRYLVKRTGEKVFLECVQDMDHENMFWYRQDPGLGLRLIYFSYDVKMKEKGDIPEGYSVSREKKERFSLILESASTNQTSMYLCASSLLSGQGLDINSPLHFGNGTRLTVT.